Presented here are 13 T cell receptor beta chains from one specimen sequenced in a study of control samples from healthy donors and cancer patients. Assay: immunoSEQ multiplex PCR; the TCRdb copy retains only in-frame clones and omits some. The repertoire holds about 130,000 clones, with roughly 94% as singletons. Sample: PBMCs. These receptors all come from a man between 60 and 75 years old with colorectal cancer.

The chain links TRBV7-8 to TRBJ1-5, with 8 nucleotides matching TRBD1. This CDR3 is 16 amino acids long. Unmatched junction bases numbered 5, after V lost 1 base and J lost 3 bases. The germline CDR1 and CDR2 sequences are SGHVS and FQNEAQ. CDR3 nucleotides: TGTGCCAGCAGCTTAGGGTCAGGGGGCTACAATCAGCCCCAGCATTTT. Its protein product is CASSLGSGGYNQPQHF.

On this clone itself: Different DNA sequences within this sample yield the same CDR3. The V and J genes are TRBV30 and TRBJ1-5; the D is unclear. The germline V gene encodes CDR1 GTSNPN and CDR2 SVGIG (reference sequence). V lost 2 bases and J 4 bases, leaving 9 bases between the germline ends. This CDR3 is built from 13 residues. Written as DNA, the CDR3 is TGTGCCTGGAGTCGGCGCGGAAATCAGCCCCAGCATTTT. As protein: CAWSRRGNQPQHF.

The rearrangement joins TRBV18 to TRBJ1-2; TRBD1 matches 8 bases. The germline V gene encodes CDR1 KGHSH and CDR2 LQKENI. The CDR3 runs to 16 residues. Germline trimming cut 5 bases from V and 3 bases from J; bases unmatched to any gene: 11. CDR3 in amino acids: CASSSWTGNFDYGYTF. CDR3 in DNA: TGTGCCAGCTCATCCTGGACAGGGAACTTCGACTATGGCTACACCTTC.

The chain has TRBV27 and TRBJ1-4, with D hard to call. CDR1 MNHEY and CDR2 SMNVEV come from the germline V gene (reference sequence). Trimming shortened V by 5 bases and J by 4 bases, and 14 bases separated the two germline ends. This CDR3 is built from 15 residues. CDR3 loop: CASSPFGSLNEKLFF. In DNA, the CDR3 is TGTGCCAGCAGTCCCTTCGGGTCCCTTAATGAAAAACTGTTTTTT.

The chain couples TRBV6-5 to TRBJ2-7, with TRBD1 as a possible D gene (6 bases). Per germline, CDR1 MNHEY and CDR2 SVGAGI. The ends were cut back, 6 bases at V and 2 bases at J, with 14 bases in the middle. The CDR3 sequence is 14 residues long. CDR3 nucleotides: TGTGCCAGCAGACCTACGACAGGTCCCTACGAGCAGTACTTC. Translated: CASRPTTGPYEQYF.

The J gene is TRBJ1-1, the V gene TRBV7-9; D is ambiguous. The germline V and J ends were trimmed by 7 bases and 2 bases, with 8 bases remaining between them. The CDR3 covers 12 residues. From germline, CDR1 is SEHNR and CDR2 FQNEAQ (reference sequence). CDR3: CASNKQNTEAFF. The CDR3, as DNA: TGTGCCAGCAACAAGCAAAACACTGAAGCTTTCTTT.

The chain uses TRBV4-3 and TRBJ2-2; D ambiguous. CDR3 size: 14 residues. V shed 2 bases and J shed 1 base, with 5 bases lying between them. Germline CDR1 LGHNA, CDR2 YSLEER. In nucleotides, the CDR3 is TGCGCCAGCAGCCAAAATCGGAACACCGGGGAGCTGTTTTTT. This translates into CASSQNRNTGELFF.

The chain joins TRBV19 to TRBJ1-5; D perhaps matches TRBD1 (5 bases). The CDR3 is made up of 16 amino acids. The germline CDR1 and CDR2 sequences are LNHDA and SQIVND (reference sequence). Trimming took 3 bases from V and 0 from J, leaving 12 bases between them. The CDR3 here is CASSMAQGYSNQPQHF. The CDR3 nucleotides read TGTGCCAGTAGTATGGCCCAGGGCTATAGCAATCAGCCCCAGCATTTT.

V gene TRBV19 combines with J gene TRBJ2-5; no clear D. Germline V gives CDR1 LNHDA, CDR2 SQIVND (reference sequence). The CDR3 runs 13 residues. Deletions cut 5 bases from V and 0 bases from J, with 7 bases between. CDR3: CASSDQYQETQYF. DNA of the CDR3: TGTGCCAGTAGTGATCAGTACCAAGAGACCCAGTACTTC. Full variable domain (remainder filled in from reference TRBV19 and TRBJ2-5): DGGITQSPKYLFRKEGQNVTLSCEQNLNHDAMYWYRQDPGQGLRLIYYSQIVNDFQKGDIAEGYSVSREKKESFPLTVTSAQKNPTAFYLCASSDQYQETQYFGPGTRLLVL.

The rearrangement joins TRBV9 to TRBJ1-6; 10 bases line up with TRBD1. Germline trimming cut 4 bases from V and 6 bases from J; bases unmatched to any gene: 4. Germline CDR1 is SGDLS and CDR2 is YYNGEE. This CDR3 comprises 15 residues. This CDR3 is CASSSGDRGNSPLHF. The CDR3 DNA sequence: TGTGCCAGCAGCTCGGGGGACAGGGGTAATTCACCCCTCCACTTT. Supplemented by reference TRBV9 and TRBJ1-6, the full variable domain reads DSGVTQTPKHLITATGQRVTLRCSPRSGDLSVYWYQQSLDQGLQFLIQYYNGEERAKGNILERFSAQQFPDLHSELNLSSLELGDSALYFCASSSGDRGNSPLHFGNGTRLTVT.

The chain couples TRBV5-8 to TRBJ2-2; perhaps TRBD1 as D (6 bases). CDR3 length equals 17 residues. V was trimmed by 4 bases and J by 1 base, leaving 17 bases between them. From germline, CDR1 is SGHTS and CDR2 YDEGEE. As DNA, the CDR3 is TGTGCCAGCAGCAAAACCTGGGACACCCTGAACACCGGGGAGCTGTTTTTT. Encoded protein: CASSKTWDTLNTGELFF.

CDR3 nucleotide sequence: TGTGCCAGCTCTCCCGACAGGACCCGCTACGAGCAGTACTTC. Its protein is CASSPDRTRYEQYF. The gene calls are TRBV18 and TRBJ2-7; TRBD1 might be the D (6 bases). The germline V gene encodes CDR1 KGHSH and CDR2 LQKENI. CDR3 length: 14 amino acids. Trimming pared 6 bases from V and 3 bases from J, leaving 15 bases between. Looking up the rest from reference TRBV18 and TRBJ2-7 gives the full variable domain: NAGVMQNPRHLVRRRGQEARLRCSPMKGHSHVYWYRQLPEEGLKFMVYLQKENIIDESGMPKERFSAEFPKEGPSILRIQQVVRGDSAAYFCASSPDRTRYEQYFGPGTRLTVT.

This rearrangement joins TRBV28 to TRBJ2-4, with TRBD1 matching over 7 bases. The germline V gene encodes CDR1 MDHEN and CDR2 SYDVKM. The V gene end was trimmed by 10 bases and the J gene end by 3 bases; junction bases not matched to a gene: 9. The CDR3 loop spans 14 amino acids. CDR3 amino acids: CATQSTGLKNIQYF. The CDR3 coding sequence is TGTGCCACCCAGTCGACAGGGCTCAAAAACATTCAGTACTTC.